The 5 T cell receptor beta chains presented below share a single source sample, sequenced in a study of blood T cells in healthy people across ages. Primers used in a second PCR of about 6 to 11 cycles were a sample-barcoded 5' primer and a J-beta primer mix. Using its own MiXCR run on the 5' RACE reads, TCRdb lists one record per CDR3 protein. The sample has about 1.4 million distinct CDR3 sequences; approximately 60% are singletons. The sample was blood. These receptor sequences come from a man between 18 and 29 years old in good health.

The rearrangement links TRBV10-3 to TRBJ2-3; the D is unclear. The CDR3 sequence is 11 residues long. V was shortened by 4 bases and J by 6 bases, with 5 bases between the two germline ends. The V gene's germline CDR1 is ENHRY and CDR2 SYGVKD. CDR3 nucleotide sequence: TGTGCCATCAGTGTATTGGATACGCAGTATTTT. Protein: CAISVLDTQYF.

The genes are TRBV20-1 and TRBJ2-1; no clear D. Germline V gene data show CDR1 as DFQATT and CDR2 as SNEGSKA (reference sequence). The CDR3 contains 14 residues. V was trimmed by 0 bases and J by 11 bases, leaving 17 bases between them. The DNA of the CDR3 is TGCAGTGCTAGAGAATTCTCGCACTCCAAACAGCAGTTCTTC. This codes for CSAREFSHSKQQFF.

The chain couples TRBV18 to TRBJ2-1; D remains ambiguous. V was shortened by 6 bases and J by 0 bases, with 15 bases between the two germline ends. The CDR3 totals 16 residues. The germline V gene encodes CDR1 KGHSH and CDR2 LQKENI. The CDR3 here is CASSPLSASSYNEQFF. DNA for the CDR3: TGTGCCAGCTCTCCCCTCTCCGCCAGCTCCTACAATGAGCAGTTCTTC.

This clonotype is a singleton in its sample. A much larger clone lies a single base off, so this may be a read error. V gene TRBV7-9 combines with J gene TRBJ2-7; 16 bases match TRBD2. This CDR3 region has 16 residues. V trimming: 5 bases; J trimming: 7 bases; junction bases outside the gene matches: 8. Germline CDR1 and CDR2: SEHNR and FQNEAQ (reference sequence). The CDR3 loop is CASSQPGLAGGNEQYF. The CDR3, as DNA: TGTGCCAGCAGCCAACCGGGACTAGCGGGAGGGAATGAGCAGTACTTC.

The chain joins TRBV28 to TRBJ2-6, with a tentative D call TRBD1 (6 bases). The germline V gene encodes CDR1 MDHEN and CDR2 SYDVKM. Trimming removed 5 bases from V and 0 bases from J, with 23 bases in between. The CDR3 has 20 amino acids. The CDR3 is CASSTPPDSTKDSGANVLTF. DNA of the CDR3: TGTGCCAGCAGTACTCCGCCGGACAGTACGAAAGACTCTGGGGCCAACGTCCTGACTTTC.